A single sample is the source of the 30 T cell receptor beta chains below, sequenced in a study of T cells in Graves' hyperthyroidism and ophthalmopathy. RNA transcripts were the template for amplifying TCR beta CDR3 regions. The TCR CDR3 first-round RT-PCR relied on the HTBI primer set. TCRdb reprocessed the multiplex PCR reads with MiXCR, giving one entry per CDR3 protein. Of over 350,000 distinct CDR3 sequences listed, roughly 14% are singletons. The sample comprised blood. The receptors derive from a man aged 18 to 30 with Graves' ophthalmopathy.

This clonotype was seen many times. The chain combines TRBV7-2 with TRBJ2-7; the match to TRBD2 covers 10 bases. The V gene end was trimmed by 0 bases and the J gene end by 0 bases; junction bases not matched to a gene: 5. CDR3 length: 17 amino acids. CDR1 and CDR2 from the germline V gene are SGHTA and FQGNSA. The DNA for the CDR3 is TGTGCCAGCAGCTTAGCGGGGACTAGCGCCCACTCCTACGAGCAGTACTTC. Its protein is CASSLAGTSAHSYEQYF.

This clonotype occurred a few times. A single base separates this from a much larger clone, so it may be a read error. This chain uses TRBV3-1 with TRBJ2-1; 11 bases are a match to TRBD2. CDR1 and CDR2 (germline): LGHDT, YNNKEL (reference sequence). The CDR3 is 17 residues long. The junction had 4 bases not matched to a gene; V was cut back by 0 bases and J by 3 bases. DNA of the CDR3: TGTGCCAGCAGCCAAGACGGGGGGACTAGCGGCTACAATGAGCAGTTCTTC. It is translated as CASSQDGGTSGYNEQFF.

The rearrangement uses TRBV3-1 and TRBJ1-4, with 8 nucleotides matching TRBD1. The V gene end was trimmed by 3 bases and the J gene end by 4 bases; junction bases not matched to a gene: 7. The CDR3 consists of 16 residues. Germline V gene lookup returns CDR1 LGHDT and CDR2 YNNKEL (reference sequence). This CDR3 reads CASSQGGTGVNEKLFF. The CDR3 nucleotides read TGTGCCAGCAGCCAGGGGGGGACAGGTGTTAATGAAAAACTGTTTTTT.

This clonotype was observed a handful of times. Since a much larger clone is just one base distant, this may be a read error. The chain couples TRBV2 to TRBJ2-3, with 8 bases fitting TRBD1. Germline CDR1 is SNHLY and CDR2 is FYNNEI. The CDR3 is 15 residues long. For the CDR3, the DNA is TGTGCCGGCAGTGACTACAGGGGGGAGACAGATACGCAGTATTTT. Its translation is CAGSDYRGETDTQYF.

The sample holds many counts of this clonotype. The CDR3 loop is CASSLFLFFSEAFF. The CDR3 bases are TGTGCCAGCAGTTTGTTCCTTTTTTTTTCTGAAGCTTTCTTT. This sequence joins TRBV12-3 or TRBV12-4 and TRBJ1-1, with unresolved D. The CDR3 contains 14 residues. V gave up 3 bases and J gave up 6 bases, with 14 bases separating them.

This clonotype was seen at least ten times. The rearrangement joins TRBV10-3 to TRBJ2-1, with TRBD2 as a possible D gene (6 bases). Germline V gene data show CDR1 as ENHRY and CDR2 as SYGVKD. The CDR3 contains 12 residues. Between the trimmed V and J ends, which lost 8 bases and 3 bases, there was a span of 8 bases. The CDR3: CAIRLDYNEQFF. CDR3 bases: TGTGCCATCCGACTAGACTACAATGAGCAGTTCTTC.

In this sample, this clonotype turned up many times. V is TRBV6-1 and J is TRBJ2-3; D possibly corresponds to TRBD1 (5 bases). The ends were cut back, 5 bases at V and 4 bases at J, with 10 bases in the middle. The CDR3 runs 13 residues. Germline V CDR1 and CDR2: MNHNS, SASEGT. The CDR3 DNA sequence: TGTGCCAGCAGTAACTTCAGGGCAGATACGCAGTATTTT. Residues: CASSNFRADTQYF.

The V gene is TRBV19, the J gene TRBJ2-1; TRBD2 aligns across 11 bases. CDR3 length: 15 residues. J was trimmed by 9 bases and V by 7 bases; bases with no gene match: 11. Germline loops: CDR1 LNHDA, CDR2 SQIVND (reference sequence). CDR3 sequence: CASIITSGGGGEQFF. The DNA of the CDR3 is TGTGCCAGTATTATCACTAGCGGGGGAGGGGGTGAGCAGTTCTTC.

In its sample, this clonotype was seen a few times. The V gene is TRBV6-1, the J gene TRBJ2-1; 11 bases agree with TRBD1. The CDR3 sequence is 17 residues long. V trimming: 5 bases; J trimming: 2 bases; junction bases outside the gene matches: 8. Germline lookup yields CDR1 MNHNS and CDR2 SASEGT. CDR3 protein: CASSSYRTGGPYNEQFF. In DNA form, the CDR3 reads TGTGCCAGCAGTTCCTACAGGACAGGGGGCCCCTACAATGAGCAGTTCTTC.

This clonotype was detected ten times or more. The genes are TRBV7-2 and TRBJ2-7; no definite D call. The length of the CDR3 is 15 residues. Trimming took 8 bases from V and 0 from J, leaving 17 bases between them. Germline assignment: CDR1 SGHTA and CDR2 FQGNSA. In nucleotides, the CDR3 is TGTGCCAGCCGTTGGAGCCCGTTGAGCTCCTACGAGCAGTACTTC. It is translated as CASRWSPLSSYEQYF.

Details on this clonotype: A single base separates this from a much larger clone, so it may be a read error. V is TRBV12-3 or TRBV12-4 and J is TRBJ2-1, with 12 bases lining up with TRBD1. The length of the CDR3 is 14 residues. The CDR3: CAGSSGTGGYEQFF. CDR3 DNA: TGTGCCGGCAGTTCCGGGACAGGGGGCTATGAGCAGTTCTTC.

This chain uses TRBV7-3 with TRBJ1-1; TRBD1 is a possible D gene (6 bases). Germline assignment: CDR1 SGHTA and CDR2 FQGTGA. Trimming took off 5 bases at V and 8 bases at J, with 18 bases between the two ends. The CDR3 sequence is 14 residues long. The DNA of the CDR3 is TGTGCCAGCAGCCCCGGCGGGGGGCCCCGAGAAGCTTTCTTT. As protein: CASSPGGGPREAFF. Looking up the rest from reference TRBV7-3 and TRBJ1-1 gives the full variable domain: GAGVSQTPSNKVTEKGKYVELRCDPISGHTALYWYRQSLGQGPEFLIYFQGTGAADDSGLPNDRFFAVRPEGSVSTLKIQRTERGDSAVYLCASSPGGGPREAFFGQGTRLTVV.

In its sample, this clonotype was seen many times. This chain joins TRBV11-2 and TRBJ1-1; a weak D match, TRBD1 (5 bases). The CDR3 contains 16 residues. V lost 1 base to trimming and J lost 1 base, with 13 bases between them. Germline CDR1 is SGHAT and CDR2 is FQNNGV. This chain's CDR3 is CASSLGGAGGNTEAFF. The CDR3 DNA reads TGTGCCAGCAGCTTAGGCGGGGCCGGGGGGAACACTGAAGCTTTCTTT.

This clonotype was recorded at least ten times. V gene TRBV3-1 combines with J gene TRBJ2-1; either TRBD1 or TRBD2 may fit D (6 bases each). CDR3 length: 17 amino acids. The germline CDR1 and CDR2 sequences are LGHDT and YNNKEL (reference sequence). Trimming took off 3 bases at V and 6 bases at J, with 21 bases between the two ends. In nucleotides, the CDR3 is TGTGCCAGCAGCCATCTGTCGTACGGGGGCCTATCCAATGAGCAGTTCTTC. This gives the protein CASSHLSYGGLSNEQFF.

This clonotype has ten or more counts. This chain joins TRBV20-1 and TRBJ1-4, with 7 bases that match TRBD1. Germline V CDR1 and CDR2: DFQATT, SNEGSKA (reference sequence). The ends lost 0 bases at V and 10 bases at J; junction bases unmatched: 8. This CDR3 contains 14 residues. CDR3 sequence reads: CSARDRTGDGKLFF. CDR3 nucleotides: TGCAGTGCTAGAGATAGAACAGGGGATGGAAAACTGTTTTTT.

As concerns this clonotype: A read error may explain this, as a much larger clone is one base away. The chain is built from TRBV6-1 and TRBJ1-2, with 7 nucleotides matching TRBD1. V gave up 3 bases and J gave up 6 bases; unmatched junction bases: 4. The germline V gene encodes CDR1 MNHNS and CDR2 SASEGT. CDR3 length: 13 residues. In DNA, the CDR3 is TGTGCCAGCAGTGAGGGAGGGGGCCATGGCTACACCTTC. Protein product: CASSEGGGHGYTF.

This clonotype was counted ten times or more. The chain is built from TRBV30 and TRBJ1-1, with TRBD1 matching 9 bases. CDR1 is GTSNPN, CDR2 SVGIG, per germline (reference sequence). J lost 3 bases, V lost 4 bases, and 3 bases had no gene match. CDR3 length equals 13 residues. The DNA of the CDR3 is TGTGCCTGGAATAACAGGGGGCACACTGAAGCTTTCTTT. Amino acid sequence: CAWNNRGHTEAFF.

This clonotype occurred many times. This chain uses TRBV6-1 with TRBJ2-7; unclear D gene. The V gene's germline CDR1 is MNHNS and CDR2 SASEGT. CDR3 length: 14 amino acids. The V gene lost 5 bases and the J gene lost 3 bases, with 14 bases spanning the gap. CDR3 loop: CASSYRSGIYEQYF. The DNA for the CDR3 is TGTGCCAGCAGTTATAGGTCGGGCATCTACGAGCAGTACTTC.

The table lists this clonotype with many counts. The chain employs TRBV20-1 and TRBJ1-2; the D is unclear. Trimming cost V 3 bases and J 0 bases, with 8 bases left between them. The CDR3 sequence is 13 residues long. The germline V gene has CDR1 DFQATT and CDR2 SNEGSKA (reference sequence). CDR3: CSASNSANYGYTF. The CDR3 DNA reads as TGCAGTGCTAGTAACAGTGCTAACTATGGCTACACCTTC.

This clonotype was seen repeatedly, ten times or more. The rearrangement links TRBV20-1 to TRBJ2-5; 10 nucleotides align to TRBD1. Germline V gene sequence: CDR1 DFQATT, CDR2 SNEGSKA (reference sequence). The length of the CDR3 is 14 residues. With V trimmed by 7 bases and J by 5 bases, 10 bases remained unmatched. For the CDR3, the DNA is TGCAGTGGGGCCGGGACAGGGGATCTCGAGACCCAGTACTTC. Protein sequence: CSGAGTGDLETQYF.

This clonotype was observed at least ten times. This chain links TRBV27 with TRBJ2-3, with 8 bases that match TRBD1. The trim removed 2 bases at V and 3 bases at J, leaving 10 bases unmatched. CDR3 length equals 17 residues. CDR1 is MNHEY and CDR2 is SMNVEV in the germline V gene (reference sequence). The CDR3 region has the DNA TGTGCCAGCAGTTTAGGCCCAGGGGGCTTGTGGACAGATACGCAGTATTTT. Encoded protein: CASSLGPGGLWTDTQYF.

This clonotype has ten or more counts. The J gene is TRBJ1-1, the V gene TRBV12-3 or TRBV12-4; 7 bases align to TRBD1. The trim removed 3 bases at V and 4 bases at J, leaving 5 bases unmatched. This CDR3 region has 14 residues. The CDR3 bases are TGTGCCAGCAGTTTCGGCAGGGGGACCACTGAAGCTTTCTTT. It encodes CASSFGRGTTEAFF.

The chain uses TRBV20-1 and TRBJ2-1, with 8 nucleotides matching TRBD2. V shed 1 base and J 1 base; nucleotides not matched to a gene: 12. The CDR3 is made up of 18 amino acids. In germline, CDR1 is DFQATT, CDR2 SNEGSKA (reference sequence). The CDR3 nucleotides read TGCAGTGCTAGAGGTCAATTAGCGGGGTTGAGATCCTACAATGAGCAGTTCTTC. Protein: CSARGQLAGLRSYNEQFF.

This clonotype has a handful of counts. The V and J genes are TRBV7-9 and TRBJ2-6; 9 bases map to TRBD1. The germline V gene encodes CDR1 SEHNR and CDR2 FQNEAQ (reference sequence). The CDR3 has 21 amino acids. V was clipped by 5 bases and J by 2 bases; unmatched bases: 19. The CDR3 region has the DNA TGTGCCAGCAGCCGCAGGACAGGGGCGCAAACCACCTTACCTGGGGCCAACGTCCTGACTTTC. This encodes CASSRRTGAQTTLPGANVLTF.

This clonotype has at least ten counts. This chain links TRBV20-1 with TRBJ1-2; weak D call: TRBD1 (5 bases). V was cut by 6 bases and J by 4 bases, with 18 bases left in between. The CDR3 sequence is 14 residues long. CDR1 DFQATT and CDR2 SNEGSKA come from the germline V gene (reference sequence). The CDR3 DNA sequence: TGCAGTGCCCGAGGGGTGGAGGGAACCTATGGCTACACCTTC. As protein: CSARGVEGTYGYTF.

This clonotype showed up many times. The V call is TRBV30, the J call TRBJ2-3; possibly TRBD1 for D (5 bases). V was shortened by 5 bases and J by 3 bases, with 12 bases between the two germline ends. CDR3 size: 13 residues. Germline V lookup: CDR1 GTSNPN, CDR2 SVGIG (reference sequence). In DNA, the CDR3 is TGTGCCTGGGGGTGGGGCAAGACAGATACGCAGTATTTT. Amino acid sequence: CAWGWGKTDTQYF.

This clonotype was picked up a small number of times. The chain carries TRBV15 and TRBJ2-1; the match to TRBD2 covers 7 bases. The germline V gene has CDR1 LNHNV and CDR2 YYDKDF (reference sequence). V was pared by 0 bases and J by 2 bases, with 7 bases of the junction left unmatched. The CDR3 is 17 amino acids. CDR3 nucleotide sequence: TGTGCCACCAGCAGAGAAGGCGGCGGGAGCCCCTACAATGAGCAGTTCTTC. Protein: CATSREGGGSPYNEQFF.

The gene calls are TRBV28 and TRBJ1-4, with D perhaps TRBD1 (5 bases). Germline V gives CDR1 MDHEN, CDR2 SYDVKM. The CDR3 has 15 amino acids. Trimming pared 1 base from V and 6 bases from J, leaving 12 bases between. CDR3 sequence reads: CASSLSTEADEKLFF. As DNA, the CDR3 is TGTGCCAGCAGTTTATCGACAGAAGCAGATGAAAAACTGTTTTTT.

This clonotype was seen repeatedly, ten times or more. The V gene is TRBV11-2, the J gene TRBJ2-1; D remains ambiguous. V lost 0 bases to trimming and J lost 4 bases, with 4 bases between them. Germline loops: CDR1 SGHAT, CDR2 FQNNGV. The CDR3 extends over 13 amino acids. The CDR3: CASSLDQYNEQFF. CDR3 DNA sequence: TGTGCCAGCAGCTTAGATCAATACAATGAGCAGTTCTTC.

In its sample, this clonotype was seen a few times. This sequence joins TRBV11-2 and TRBJ2-1; no clear D. CDR3 length: 12 residues. CDR1 is SGHAT, CDR2 FQNNGV, per germline. V was clipped by 1 base and J by 10 bases, with 8 bases between them. CDR3 sequence: CASSLVIWEQFF. CDR3 DNA sequence: TGTGCCAGCAGCTTAGTTATTTGGGAGCAGTTCTTC.